The T cell receptor (beta chain) described here comes from a study of blood T cell repertoires in COVID-19. Profiling relied on immunoSEQ multiplex PCR, and the TCRdb table lists in-frame clones only, not all of them. Seen here are about 190,000 clones, about nine tenths observed once, and the top ten hold around 7%. Sequenced sample: peripheral blood. This clonotype was sampled from a man aged 35-49 years with acute or convalescent COVID-19.

CDR3 coding DNA: TGTGCCACCAGTGATTTGGTTGAGAATGAGCAGTTCTTC. This gives the protein CATSDLVENEQFF. The chain links TRBV24-1 to TRBJ2-1; D remains unclear. The length of the CDR3 is 13 residues. The germline CDR1 and CDR2 sequences are KGHDR and SFDVKD. The V end was cut by 0 bases, the J end by 7 bases, with 6 bases between.